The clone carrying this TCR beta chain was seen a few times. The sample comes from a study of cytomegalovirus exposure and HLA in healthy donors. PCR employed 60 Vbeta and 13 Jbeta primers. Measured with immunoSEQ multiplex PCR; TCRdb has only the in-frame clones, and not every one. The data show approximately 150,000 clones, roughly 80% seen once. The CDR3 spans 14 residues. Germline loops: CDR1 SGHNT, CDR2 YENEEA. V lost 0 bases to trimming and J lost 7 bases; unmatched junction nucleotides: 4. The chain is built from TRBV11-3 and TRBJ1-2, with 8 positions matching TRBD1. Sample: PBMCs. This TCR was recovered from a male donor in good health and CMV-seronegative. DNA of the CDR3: TGTGCCAGCAGCTTAGATGGGACAGGCACTGGCTACACCTTC. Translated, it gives CASSLDGTGTGYTF.